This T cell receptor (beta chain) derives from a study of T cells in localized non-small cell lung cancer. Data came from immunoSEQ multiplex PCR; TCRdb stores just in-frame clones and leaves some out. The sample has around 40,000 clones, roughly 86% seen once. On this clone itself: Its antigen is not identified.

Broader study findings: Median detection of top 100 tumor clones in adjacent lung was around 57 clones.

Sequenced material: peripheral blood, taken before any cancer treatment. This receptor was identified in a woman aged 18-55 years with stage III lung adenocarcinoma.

The CDR3: CASSQGTGIKKLFF. The DNA for the CDR3 is TGTGCCAGCAGCCAAGGGACAGGGATTAAAAAACTGTTTTTT. The rearrangement uses TRBV14 and TRBJ1-4; 8 positions match TRBD1. The CDR3 is made up of 14 amino acids. Germline V gene data show CDR1 as SGHDN and CDR2 as FVKESK. V was pared by 1 base and J by 9 bases, with 4 bases of the junction left unmatched.